The clone carrying this T cell receptor beta chain occurred a few times. The data stem from a study of early T cells in non-severe SARS-CoV-2 infection. The CDR3 extends over 14 amino acids. V lost 6 bases, J lost 2 bases, and 14 bases lay in between. One entry per CDR3 protein results from TCRdb running MiXCR on the 5' RACE reads. The table includes fewer than 100,000 distinct CDR3 sequences, about 11% detected once. The sequenced sample was whole blood. The sequence came from an adult who was a healthcare worker with PCR-confirmed SARS-CoV-2 infection or an uninfected control (not recorded which). V gene TRBV12-3 or TRBV12-4 combines with J gene TRBJ2-7; D is undetermined. CDR3 in DNA: TGTGCCAGCAGCCGACAAGTAAGCACCTACGAGCAGTACTTC. Its translation is CASSRQVSTYEQYF.